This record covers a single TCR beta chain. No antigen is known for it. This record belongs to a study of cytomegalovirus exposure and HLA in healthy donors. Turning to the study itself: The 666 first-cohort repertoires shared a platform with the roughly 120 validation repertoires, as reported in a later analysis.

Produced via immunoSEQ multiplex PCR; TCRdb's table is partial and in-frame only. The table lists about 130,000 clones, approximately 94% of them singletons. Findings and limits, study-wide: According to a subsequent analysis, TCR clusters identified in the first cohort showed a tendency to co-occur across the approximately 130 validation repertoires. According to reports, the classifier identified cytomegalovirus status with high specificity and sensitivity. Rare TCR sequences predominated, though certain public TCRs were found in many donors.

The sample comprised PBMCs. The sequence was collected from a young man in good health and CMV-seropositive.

The CDR3 region is CASSFRTSGISYEQYF. The CDR3 nucleotides are TGTGCCAGCAGCTTTCGGACTAGCGGGATTTCCTACGAGCAGTACTTC. This sequence joins TRBV21-1 and TRBJ2-7; the table's TRBD2 call for D was not verified on the DNA. TRBV21-1 is classified as a pseudogene. The CDR3 has 16 residues.